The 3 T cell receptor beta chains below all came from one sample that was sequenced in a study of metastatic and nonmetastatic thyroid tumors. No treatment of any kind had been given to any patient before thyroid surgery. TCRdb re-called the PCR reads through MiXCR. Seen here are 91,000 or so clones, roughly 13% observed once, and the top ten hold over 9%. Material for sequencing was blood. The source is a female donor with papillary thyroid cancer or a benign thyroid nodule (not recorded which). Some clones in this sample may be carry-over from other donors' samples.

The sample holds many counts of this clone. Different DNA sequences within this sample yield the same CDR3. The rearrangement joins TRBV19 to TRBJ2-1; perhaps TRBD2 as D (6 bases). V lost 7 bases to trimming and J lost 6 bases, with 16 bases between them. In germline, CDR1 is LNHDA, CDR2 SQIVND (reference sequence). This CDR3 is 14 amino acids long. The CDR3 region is CASKPGLHTNEQFF. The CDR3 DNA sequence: TGTGCCAGTAAGCCGGGACTGCATACCAATGAGCAGTTCTTC.

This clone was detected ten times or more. This chain's CDR3 is CASSQDIPRGGPFF. The CDR3 nucleotides read TGTGCCAGCAGCCAAGACATCCCAAGGGGCGGGCCGTTCTTC. The chain links TRBV14 to TRBJ2-1; D tentatively reads TRBD1 or TRBD2 (5 bases each). The CDR3 extends over 14 amino acids. Germline CDR1 reads SGHDN; CDR2 reads FVKESK. Deletions cut 0 bases from V and 15 bases from J, with 18 bases between.

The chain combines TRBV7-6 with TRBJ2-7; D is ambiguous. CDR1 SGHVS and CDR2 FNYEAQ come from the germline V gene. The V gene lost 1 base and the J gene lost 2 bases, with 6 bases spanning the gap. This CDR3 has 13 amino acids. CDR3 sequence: CASSLDVAYEQYF. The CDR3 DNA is TGTGCCAGCAGCTTAGACGTAGCCTACGAGCAGTACTTC.